The clone carrying this TCR beta chain was recorded a few times. These data come from a study of blood T cell repertoires in COVID-19. Study information: COVID-19 samples collected from the United States, Italy and Spain covered acute and convalescent phases. In each case, the material was cDNA or gDNA derived from T cells, B-cell-depleted T cells, or PBMCs.

The CDR3 sequence is 14 residues long. Germline lookup yields CDR1 SGHVS and CDR2 FQNEAQ. The J segment lost 6 bases and the V segment lost 5 bases, leaving 9 bases of the junction unmatched. Original analysis: Amplifying reference gene primers gave estimates of nucleated cell counts. Here immunoSEQ multiplex PCR was the method, and the copy in TCRdb shows in-frame clones only, minus some. V, J and clone size are taken as reported in that table, and D and trimming were inferred from the DNA itself. The repertoire holds approximately 250,000 clones, with 75% to 85% as singletons. The chain couples TRBV7-8 to TRBJ2-7; 8 bases align to TRBD1. The clonotype comes from a woman in her forties or fifties with acute or convalescent COVID-19. The sample comprised peripheral blood. The CDR3 reads CASSTSRTGGEQYF. CDR3 coding DNA: TGTGCCAGCAGCACATCGAGAACAGGGGGCGAGCAGTACTTC.